This T cell receptor (beta chain) was sequenced for a study of Tregs in tolerant kidney transplant recipients. Findings of the study overall: Activated donor B cell expansion appeared to reveal the most relevant donor-specific TCRbeta repertoire.

Notes on this clone: Its antigen is currently unknown.

Clones were read by immunoSEQ multiplex PCR, and TCRdb kept only the in-frame ones, dropping some. The sample contains approximately 67,000 clones, around nine tenths of which appear only once. V lost 4 bases and J 2 bases, leaving 12 bases between the germline ends. The germline V gene encodes CDR1 MGHRA and CDR2 YSYEKL. This CDR3 contains 15 residues. CD4+CD25+CD127- Tregs, CD4+CD25- non-Tregs, CD4 and CD8 cells were sorted. This receptor was taken from a human donor who received a combined kidney and bone marrow transplant. This chain joins TRBV4-1 and TRBJ2-1; no clear D. Sequenced here: CD8+ T cells from blood, sampled before the transplant. The CDR3: CASSRQAQAYNEQFF. The CDR3 DNA sequence: TGCGCCAGCAGCCGACAAGCTCAGGCCTACAATGAGCAGTTCTTC.